The source of this T cell receptor (beta chain) is a study of control samples from healthy donors and cancer patients. Here immunoSEQ multiplex PCR was the method, and the copy in TCRdb shows in-frame clones only, minus some. The sample has tens of thousands of clones; approximately 88% are singletons. The V segment lost 4 bases and the J segment 4 bases; nucleotides outside the gene matches: 9. The CDR3 has 15 residues. Germline V gives CDR1 MNHNY, CDR2 SVGAGI (reference sequence). This TCR was recovered from a woman between 50 and 59 years old with lung cancer. The chain uses TRBV6-6 and TRBJ1-2, with 7 bases matching TRBD1. The specimen sequenced was PBMCs. The CDR3 DNA reads TGTGCCAGCAGTTCACAGGGGACGATCCTCTATGGCTACACCTTC. This gives the protein CASSSQGTILYGYTF.